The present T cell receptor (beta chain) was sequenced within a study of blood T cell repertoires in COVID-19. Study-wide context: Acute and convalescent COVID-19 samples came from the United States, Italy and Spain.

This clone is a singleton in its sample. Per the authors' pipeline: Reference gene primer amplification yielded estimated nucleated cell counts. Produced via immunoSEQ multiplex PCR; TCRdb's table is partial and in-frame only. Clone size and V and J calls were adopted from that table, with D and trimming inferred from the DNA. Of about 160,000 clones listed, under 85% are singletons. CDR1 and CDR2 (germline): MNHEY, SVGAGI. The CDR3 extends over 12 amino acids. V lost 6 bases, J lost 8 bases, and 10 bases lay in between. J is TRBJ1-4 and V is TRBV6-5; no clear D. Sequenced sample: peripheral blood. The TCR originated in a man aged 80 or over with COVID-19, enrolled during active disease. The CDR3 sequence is CASRVVGEKLFF. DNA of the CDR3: TGTGCCAGCAGGGTGGTGGGCGAAAAACTGTTTTTT.